These 8 T cell receptor beta chains were all obtained from the same sample, sequenced in a study of control samples from healthy donors and cancer patients. Assay used: immunoSEQ multiplex PCR; TCRdb lists only in-frame clones, some missing. The sample holds 350,000 to 450,000 clones; 75% to 95% are singletons and the top ten take roughly 6.4%. The sequenced material came from PBMCs. The receptors originated from a middle-aged man with head and neck cancer.

The rearrangement links TRBV11-2 to TRBJ2-7; TRBD1 matches at 7 bases. With 3 bases clipped from V and 3 bases from J, the junction kept 11 bases outside the gene matches. Germline lookup yields CDR1 SGHAT and CDR2 FQNNGV. This CDR3 is built from 16 residues. The CDR3 spells CASSLRKAGTDYEQYF. CDR3 bases: TGTGCCAGCAGCTTGAGAAAAGCCGGGACAGACTACGAGCAGTACTTC.

Only one count was recorded for this clone. Other DNA sequences in this specimen translate into the identical CDR3. The chain is built from TRBV7-9 and TRBJ2-7, with 8 nucleotides matching TRBD1. The junction had 7 bases not matched to a gene; V was cut back by 5 bases and J by 4 bases. This CDR3 comprises 14 residues. Germline lookup yields CDR1 SEHNR and CDR2 FQNEAQ (reference sequence). The CDR3 protein is CASSLAGGSYEQYF. The CDR3 DNA follows: TGTGCCAGCAGCCTTGCAGGGGGCTCGTACGAGCAGTACTTC.

This chain links TRBV15 with TRBJ2-5; 13 bases agree with TRBD2. The V segment lost 5 bases and the J segment 4 bases; nucleotides outside the gene matches: 4. The CDR3 has 15 amino acids. Germline-derived CDR1 and CDR2 are LNHNV and YYDKDF (reference sequence). This CDR3 is CATSLGLAGRETQYF. The CDR3 nucleotides read TGTGCCACCAGCCTGGGACTAGCGGGGCGAGAGACCCAGTACTTC.

The chain carries TRBV7-2 and TRBJ1-1; 12 bases fit TRBD1. V was clipped by 5 bases and J by 4 bases; unmatched bases: 5. The CDR3 runs 15 residues. Germline V gives CDR1 SGHTA, CDR2 FQGNSA. In nucleotides, the CDR3 is TGTGCCAGCAGCAGCCGGGACAGGGGGCCCACTGAAGCTTTCTTT. Its translation is CASSSRDRGPTEAFF.

The gene calls are TRBV7-9 and TRBJ1-1; no firm D call. Looked up from germline, CDR1 is SEHNR and CDR2 is FQNEAQ (reference sequence). The V and J ends lost 5 bases and 0 bases respectively, with 13 bases between them. This CDR3 has 15 residues. CDR3 residues: CASSRLGPLNTEAFF. CDR3 sequence (DNA): TGTGCCAGCAGCCGTCTAGGGCCGCTGAACACTGAAGCTTTCTTT.

This rearrangement joins TRBV12-3 or TRBV12-4 to TRBJ1-2; D gene uncertain. V shed 5 bases and J shed 10 bases, with 14 bases lying between them. This CDR3 has 12 amino acids. The CDR3 region has the DNA TGTGCCAGCAGTCCTACCGGGGTTTTCTACACCTTC. It translates to CASSPTGVFYTF.

The chain employs TRBV27 and TRBJ1-2, with D possibly being TRBD1 (5 bases). The CDR3 has 14 amino acids. V shed 7 bases and J shed 6 bases, with 18 bases lying between them. Germline loops: CDR1 MNHEY, CDR2 SMNVEV (reference sequence). This CDR3 reads CASTMTQGTNGYTF. The CDR3 DNA reads as TGTGCCAGCACCATGACTCAGGGAACCAATGGCTACACCTTC.

This chain links TRBV28 with TRBJ1-5; D call uncertain. CDR3 length: 14 amino acids. The germline gives CDR1 MDHEN, CDR2 SYDVKM. The germline V and J ends were trimmed by 2 bases and 3 bases, with 8 bases remaining between them. The CDR3 DNA reads as TGTGCCAGCAGTTTACCAAATAACAATCAGCCCCAGCATTTT. It specifies CASSLPNNNQPQHF.